This T cell receptor (beta chain) appears in the sequencing data of a study of blood T cell repertoires in COVID-19. Across the whole study: The cDNA or gDNA used as material had been derived from T cells, B-cell-depleted T cells, or PBMCs.

Authors' analysis steps: Estimation of nucleated cell counts relied on the amplification of reference gene primers. Clones were sequenced by immunoSEQ multiplex PCR, and TCRdb holds only the in-frame ones, with some missing. V and J calls and clone size are given by that table; D and trimming were obtained from the DNA. The sample shows 200,000 to 250,000 clones, 65% to 90% of them seen only once. This CDR3 is 15 amino acids long. Looked up from germline, CDR1 is MNHEY and CDR2 is SVGAGI. V lost 8 bases and J 0 bases, leaving 14 bases between the germline ends. This sequence originates from a woman aged 50 to 60 with acute or convalescent COVID-19. The rearrangement uses TRBV6-5 and TRBJ1-3; D not certain. Material for sequencing was peripheral blood. The CDR3 DNA is TGTGCCAGCTCTATTGAGAGAAGCTCTGGAAACACCATATATTTT. It is translated as CASSIERSSGNTIYF.